Each of the 31 T cell receptor beta chains below was sequenced from the same sample in a study of T cells in Graves' hyperthyroidism and ophthalmopathy. Amplification of TCR beta CDR3 regions used RNA as the template. When the TCR CDR3 underwent first-round RT-PCR, the HTBI primer set was used. TCRdb reanalysed the multiplex PCR reads using MiXCR and keeps one entry per CDR3 protein. The sample yields hundreds of thousands of distinct CDR3 sequences, roughly 46% seen once. The sequenced sample consisted of peripheral blood or thyroid tissue (not recorded which). The receptors come from a woman under 30 with Graves' hyperthyroidism.

Comments on this clonotype: It is unclear where the CDR3 begins or ends on the DNA, so no DNA is shown, and the CDR3 is as TCRdb lists it. The genes are TRBV5-1 and TRBJ1-2. Germline V gene data show CDR1 as SGHRS and CDR2 as YFSETQ. 21 amino acids form the CDR3, both terminal residues included. The CDR3 sequence is CASSIYLCSVAESALNYGYTF.

The table lists this clonotype with a few counts. The chain has TRBV20-1 and TRBJ1-5; possible D gene TRBD1, 6 bases. Germline lookup yields CDR1 DFQATT and CDR2 SNEGSKA (reference sequence). V shed 4 bases and J shed 7 bases, with 14 bases lying between them. The CDR3 extends over 13 amino acids. The CDR3 DNA sequence: TGCAGTGCTATCGGGGGCAGGGCCCAGCCCCAGCATTTT. This encodes CSAIGGRAQPQHF.

Concerning this clonotype: A much larger clone is a single base away; this may be a read error. This chain connects TRBV7-2 to TRBJ2-7; 7 bases are a match to TRBD2. The V segment lost 7 bases and the J segment 2 bases; nucleotides outside the gene matches: 8. The germline V gene encodes CDR1 SGHTA and CDR2 FQGNSA. The CDR3 consists of 14 residues. The CDR3 DNA is TGTGCCAGCAAGAGCTGGGAGGGAGCCTACGAGCAGTACTTC. Its protein is CASKSWEGAYEQYF. Using reference TRBV7-2 and TRBJ2-7 for the parts outside the CDR3, the full variable domain is GAGVSQSPSNKVTEKGKDVELRCDPISGHTALYWYRQSLGQGLEFLIYFQGNSAPDKSGLPSDRFSAERTGGSVSTLTIQRTQQEDSAVYLCASKSWEGAYEQYFGPGTRLTVT.

The rearrangement links TRBV19 to TRBJ1-3, with D possibly being TRBD1 (5 bases). Germline V lookup: CDR1 LNHDA, CDR2 SQIVND (reference sequence). The germline V and J ends were trimmed by 5 bases and 6 bases, with 20 bases remaining between them. This CDR3 has 16 residues. The CDR3: CASSADSLPQKNTIYF. The CDR3 coding sequence is TGTGCCAGTAGTGCTGACAGTCTTCCGCAGAAAAACACCATATATTTT. Variable domain in full (rest from reference TRBV19 and TRBJ1-3): DGGITQSPKYLFRKEGQNVTLSCEQNLNHDAMYWYRQDPGQGLRLIYYSQIVNDFQKGDIAEGYSVSREKKESFPLTVTSAQKNPTAFYLCASSADSLPQKNTIYFGEGSWLTVV.

This clonotype was counted between two and nine times. The chain is built from TRBV6-6 and TRBJ2-5; perhaps TRBD2 as D (6 bases). CDR1 is MNHNY and CDR2 is SVGAGI in the germline V gene (reference sequence). This CDR3 contains 13 residues. V dropped 7 bases and J dropped 2 bases, with 11 bases sitting between them. CDR3: CASIDRGQETQYF. CDR3 coding DNA: TGTGCCAGCATCGACCGGGGGCAAGAGACCCAGTACTTC.

Of note for this clonotype: A much larger clone differs by one base, so this may be a read error. The rearrangement joins TRBV13 to TRBJ2-7; D may match TRBD1 or TRBD2 (5 bases each). V was cut by 5 bases and J by 7 bases, with 12 bases left in between. CDR3 length equals 12 residues. Germline CDR1 reads PRHDT; CDR2 reads FYEKMQ (reference sequence). This CDR3 reads CASSPGAQEQYF. CDR3 in DNA: TGTGCCAGCAGCCCCGGGGCGCAGGAGCAGTACTTC.

The chain has TRBV15 and TRBJ1-1; D remains ambiguous. V dropped 10 bases and J dropped 0 bases, with 18 bases sitting between them. CDR1 and CDR2 (germline): LNHNV, YYDKDF (reference sequence). The CDR3 has 15 amino acids. CDR3 in DNA: TGTGCCAGCAGAGCAGGAGGGTTCATGAACACTGAAGCTTTCTTT. Amino acids: CASRAGGFMNTEAFF. The complete variable domain, with remaining parts taken from reference TRBV15 and TRBJ1-1, reads DAMVIQNPRYQVTQFGKPVTLSCSQTLNHNVMYWYQQKSSQAPKLLFHYYDKDFNNEADTPDNFQSRRPNTSFCFLDIRSPGLGDTAMYLCASRAGGFMNTEAFFGQGTRLTVV.

Concerning this clonotype itself: A read error is possible here, since a much larger clone lies one base away. The chain has TRBV24-1 and TRBJ1-2; TRBD1 matches at 12 bases. Germline V gene sequence: CDR1 KGHDR, CDR2 SFDVKD. The CDR3 covers 16 residues. Trimming at V came to 5 bases and at J to 6 bases, leaving 9 bases not matched to a gene. CDR3 protein: CATSAGQGAPTDGYTF. The CDR3 bases are TGTGCCACCAGTGCGGGACAGGGGGCCCCCACTGATGGCTACACCTTC.

This clonotype showed up many times. The V call is TRBV20-1, the J call TRBJ1-4; tentative D call: TRBD1 (5 bases). The germline gives CDR1 DFQATT, CDR2 SNEGSKA (reference sequence). The V gene lost 6 bases and the J gene lost 6 bases, with 14 bases spanning the gap. CDR3 length equals 13 residues. This CDR3 reads CSAMTAVDEKLFF. The CDR3 DNA reads as TGCAGTGCCATGACAGCAGTCGATGAAAAACTGTTTTTT.

The J gene is TRBJ1-1, the V gene TRBV5-1; 7 bases match TRBD1. Trimming cost V 4 bases and J 0 bases; bases outside gene matches: 9. Germline V gives CDR1 SGHRS, CDR2 YFSETQ. The CDR3 contains 16 residues. The CDR3 DNA sequence: TGCGCCAGCAGCAGACGGGACAGCTTTATGAACACTGAAGCTTTCTTT. This sequence encodes CASSRRDSFMNTEAFF. Drawing the rest from reference TRBV5-1 and TRBJ1-1, the complete variable domain is KAGVTQTPRYLIKTRGQQVTLSCSPISGHRSVSWYQQTPGQGLQFLFEYFSETQRNKGNFPGRFSGRQFSNSRSEMNVSTLELGDSALYLCASSRRDSFMNTEAFFGQGTRLTVV.

The CDR3 reads CAISEIDTGELFF. As DNA, the CDR3 is TGTGCCATCAGTGAGATAGACACCGGGGAGCTGTTTTTT. The chain couples TRBV10-3 to TRBJ2-2; D unclear. This CDR3 has 13 residues. Trimming took off 2 bases at V and 3 bases at J, with 4 bases between the two ends. The V gene's germline CDR1 is ENHRY and CDR2 SYGVKD.

CDR3 DNA: TGTGCCAGCAGTCCCCGACCCAGGGGGCACGGGGAAAAACTGTTTTTT. It is translated as CASSPRPRGHGEKLFF. The chain employs TRBV7-8 and TRBJ1-4, with 8 bases matching TRBD1. This CDR3 contains 16 residues. Losses at the gene ends were 6 bases for V and 8 bases for J; bases not matched to a gene: 14. Per the germline V gene, CDR1 is SGHVS and CDR2 is FQNEAQ. The whole variable domain, remainder taken from reference TRBV7-8 and TRBJ1-4, is GAGVSQSPRYKVAKRGQDVALRCDPISGHVSLFWYQQALGQGPEFLTYFQNEAQLDKSGLPSDRFFAERPEGSVSTLKIQRTQQEDSAVYLCASSPRPRGHGEKLFFGSGTQLSVL.

The J gene is TRBJ1-1, the V gene TRBV20-1; D is possibly TRBD1 (5 bases). CDR3 size: 12 residues. Germline V CDR1 and CDR2: DFQATT, SNEGSKA (reference sequence). Trimming stripped 3 bases from V and 6 bases from J, with 11 bases between. The CDR3, as DNA: TGCAGTGCTAGGGGGGGGTTCCCTGAAGCTTTCTTT. Protein product: CSARGGFPEAFF.

The V call is TRBV5-5, the J call TRBJ2-5; D gene uncertain. This CDR3 has 15 amino acids. V lost 4 bases and J lost 4, with 17 bases in between. CDR1 is SGHKS, CDR2 YYEKEE, per germline (reference sequence). For the CDR3, the DNA is TGTGCCAGCAGCCCGAAGATGCGGTTGGGAGAGACCCAGTACTTC. The encoded protein is CASSPKMRLGETQYF.

This clonotype occurred once. A clone one base away is much larger, so this may be a read error. The chain joins TRBV7-9 to TRBJ2-5, with D unclear. Germline V lookup: CDR1 SEHNR, CDR2 FQNEAQ (reference sequence). The CDR3 sequence is 13 residues long. CDR3 protein: CVSSVGMAETQYF. CDR3 DNA sequence: TGTGTCAGCAGTGTGGGGATGGCGGAGACCCAGTACTTC.

The chain is built from TRBV2 and TRBJ1-6, with D possibly TRBD1 on 6 matching bases. The CDR3 is made up of 13 amino acids. The ends were cut back, 8 bases at V and 10 bases at J, with 15 bases in the middle. Germline loops: CDR1 SNHLY, CDR2 FYNNEI. The CDR3 loop reads CASGGRLGSPLHF. CDR3 sequence (DNA): TGTGCCAGCGGGGGGCGATTGGGATCACCCCTCCACTTT.

The J gene is TRBJ2-7, the V gene TRBV5-1, with 7 bases lining up with TRBD1. In germline, CDR1 is SGHRS, CDR2 YFSETQ. After removal of 6 bases from V and 2 bases from J, the junction contained 2 bases not matched to a gene. This CDR3 is 12 amino acids long. CDR3 DNA sequence: TGCGCCAGCACCGGACAGGCCTACGAGCAGTACTTC. Residues: CASTGQAYEQYF.

This clonotype turned up a few times. The chain has TRBV20-1 and TRBJ2-7; possible D gene TRBD1, 6 bases. This CDR3 has 13 amino acids. Germline V lookup: CDR1 DFQATT, CDR2 SNEGSKA (reference sequence). V was pared by 6 bases and J by 3 bases, with 15 bases between. The CDR3 nucleotides read TGCAGTGCCGCCGAGGACAGCCTCTACGAGCAGTACTTC. Its translation is CSAAEDSLYEQYF.

J is TRBJ1-6 and V is TRBV12-3 or TRBV12-4; D is uncertain. The V gene lost 4 bases and the J gene lost 10 bases, with 14 bases spanning the gap. The CDR3 sequence is 14 residues long. CDR3 nucleotide sequence: TGTGCCAGCAGTTACGTGGCTAGCGGGTCACCCCTCCACTTT. Translating gives CASSYVASGSPLHF.

This clonotype was seen many times. The rearrangement links TRBV10-3 to TRBJ1-1, with D perhaps matching TRBD1 (6 bases). V lost 7 bases and J lost 2, with 14 bases in between. The CDR3 is 14 amino acids. The germline V gene has CDR1 ENHRY and CDR2 SYGVKD. The CDR3 region is CAIKLGGANTEAFF. The CDR3, as DNA: TGTGCCATCAAGCTAGGGGGTGCAAACACTGAAGCTTTCTTT.

This clonotype occurred a few times. V usage is TRBV2 and J usage is TRBJ1-1; D is ambiguous. The CDR3 consists of 13 residues. V was pared by 6 bases and J by 4 bases, with 12 bases between. Germline CDR1 SNHLY, CDR2 FYNNEI. The CDR3 nucleotides read TGTGCCAGCAGCACACCGATGAGCACTGAAGCTTTCTTT. Protein: CASSTPMSTEAFF.

In its sample, this clonotype was seen many times. The J gene is TRBJ1-2, the V gene TRBV29-1; 8 bases map to TRBD1. Per germline, CDR1 SQVTM and CDR2 ANQGSEA. CDR3 length equals 13 residues. J lost 2 bases, V lost 7 bases, and 6 bases had no gene match. DNA of the CDR3: TGCAGCGCCTGGACAGGGACGAACTATGGCTACACCTTC. It yields the protein CSAWTGTNYGYTF. Combining the CDR3 with reference TRBV29-1 and TRBJ1-2 gives the whole variable domain SAVISQKPSRDICQRGTSLTIQCQVDSQVTMMFWYRQQPGQSLTLIATANQGSEATYESGFVIDKFPISRPNLTFSTLTVSNMSPEDSSIYLCSAWTGTNYGYTFGSGTRLTVV.

Details on this clonotype: The junction shows a germline mismatch at one end, possibly a read error. The rearrangement uses TRBV19 and TRBJ2-5; D call uncertain. Germline CDR1 LNHDA, CDR2 SQIVND (reference sequence). The CDR3 contains 11 residues. The DNA of the CDR3 is TGTGCCGGTAGTATTGGAGAGACCCAGTACTTC. Translation: CAGSIGETQYF. The full variable domain, its missing parts supplied by reference TRBV19 and TRBJ2-5, is DGGITQSPKYLFRKEGQNVTLSCEQNLNHDAMYWYRQDPGQGLRLIYYSQIVNDFQKGDIAEGYSVSREKKESFPLTVTSAQKNPTAFYLCAGSIGETQYFGPGTRLLVL.

The chain recombines TRBV12-5 with TRBJ2-5; D is ambiguous. The germline gives CDR1 LGHNT, CDR2 FRNRAP. CDR3 length: 14 residues. With 1 base removed from V and 5 bases from J, the gap between germline ends came to 11 bases. CDR3: CASGLGGRWETQYF. The CDR3 DNA sequence: TGTGCTAGTGGTTTGGGAGGACGTTGGGAGACCCAGTACTTC.

In this sample, this clonotype turned up many times. The chain recombines TRBV29-1 with TRBJ1-1, with unresolved D. CDR3 length: 13 amino acids. Trimming left V 6 bases short and J 0 bases short, with 11 bases between. Germline V gives CDR1 SQVTM, CDR2 ANQGSEA. CDR3 sequence: CSVLRVVNTEAFF. The CDR3 coding sequence is TGCAGCGTCCTAAGGGTGGTGAACACTGAAGCTTTCTTT.

The chain joins TRBV9 to TRBJ1-3; weak D call: TRBD1 (5 bases). The germline V and J ends were trimmed by 4 bases and 4 bases, with 18 bases remaining between them. CDR1 is SGDLS, CDR2 YYNGEE, per germline. The length of the CDR3 is 16 residues. The CDR3 DNA sequence: TGTGCCAGCAGCCAGCAGCGGGGGTCGGGCGGAAACACCATATATTTT. Translated: CASSQQRGSGGNTIYF.

As regards this clonotype: One end of the junction does not line up with germline, which may come from a read error. V and J are TRBV7-3 and TRBJ1-4; unclear D gene. Germline CDR1 and CDR2: SGHTA and FQGTGA. The CDR3 is 13 amino acids. The chain's CDR3 is CASSLKGGEQLFF. The CDR3 nucleotides are TGTGCCAGCAGCCTTAAGGGAGGTGAACAACTGTTTTTT. The full variable domain, its missing parts supplied by reference TRBV7-3 and TRBJ1-4, is GAGVSQTPSNKVTEKGKYVELRCDPISGHTALYWYRQSLGQGPEFLIYFQGTGAADDSGLPNDRFFAVRPEGSVSTLKIQRTERGDSAVYLCASSLKGGEQLFFGSGTQLSVL.

The CDR3 DNA sequence: TGTGCCAGCAGCTTAGGGTGGGGCTCACCCCTCCACTTT. As protein: CASSLGWGSPLHF. The gene calls are TRBV7-3 and TRBJ1-6; D may be TRBD1 (5 bases). Germline CDR1 and CDR2: SGHTA and FQGTGA. V lost 2 bases and J 10 bases, leaving 9 bases between the germline ends. This CDR3 comprises 13 residues.

This clonotype came up a few times. The chain joins TRBV19 to TRBJ2-7, with TRBD2 identical over 9 bases. This CDR3 is 12 amino acids long. The trim removed 10 bases at V and 2 bases at J, leaving 3 bases unmatched. CDR1 is LNHDA, CDR2 SQIVND, per germline (reference sequence). In DNA form, the CDR3 reads TGTGCCACTCTAGCGGGGACCTACGAGCAGTACTTC. Protein product: CATLAGTYEQYF.

On this clonotype: A much larger clonotype is one base distant, so this may be a read error. The V and J genes are TRBV24-1 and TRBJ2-5; possible D gene TRBD2, 5 bases. CDR1 is KGHDR and CDR2 is SFDVKD in the germline V gene. The length of the CDR3 is 15 residues. The CDR3 nucleotides read TGTGCCGCCAGTGACACGAGGGAAATTCAAGAGACCCAGTACTTC. Translating it yields CAASDTREIQETQYF.

This clonotype was seen a few times. One junction end does not reproduce the germline sequence, and a read error may be involved. The chain has TRBV13 and TRBJ2-7; 10 bases align to TRBD1. Germline V lookup: CDR1 PRHDT, CDR2 FYEKMQ (reference sequence). This CDR3 has 15 residues. The CDR3 loop is CASSLGTGETYEQYF. CDR3 sequence (DNA): TGTGCCAGCAGCCTAGGGACAGGGGAAACCTACGAGCAGTACTTC.